The clone carrying this TCR beta chain was seen a handful of times. TCRdb passed the 5' RACE reads through MiXCR, listing each CDR3 protein once. Counted here are about 560,000 distinct CDR3 sequences, around 16% occurring once; the ten biggest clones make up around 7.8%. The data are from a study of T-cell memory formation after mild COVID-19. CDR3 length: 15 residues. Germline assignment: CDR1 SGDLS and CDR2 YYNGEE. Losses at the gene ends were 3 bases for V and 0 bases for J; bases not matched to a gene: 4. Sequencing was carried out using PBMCs or a T cell subset sorted from them (not recorded which). The TCR sequence derives from an adult woman who had mild COVID-19 (a few samples of this study predate the infection). Cell type and time point are not known. This chain connects TRBV9 to TRBJ2-3, with TRBD1 identical over 7 bases. The CDR3, as DNA: TGTGCCAGCAGCGGACAGGGAAGAAGCACAGATACGCAGTATTTT. Translation gives CASSGQGRSTDTQYF. Variable domain in full (rest from reference TRBV9 and TRBJ2-3): DSGVTQTPKHLITATGQRVTLRCSPRSGDLSVYWYQQSLDQGLQFLIQYYNGEERAKGNILERFSAQQFPDLHSELNLSSLELGDSALYFCASSGQGRSTDTQYFGPGTRLTVL.